This note documents a single TCR beta chain sequence. Reverse transcription of 0.5 to 1 ug RNA was carried out with random hexamers. Using its own MiXCR run on the immunoSEQ multiplex PCR reads, TCRdb lists one record per CDR3 protein. The data contain about 120,000 distinct CDR3 sequences, 96% of them singletons. The data belong to a study of CD8 T cells in Susac syndrome. This TCR came from a human donor with Susac syndrome. The sequenced sample was CD4+ T cells from PBMCs.

CDR3 nucleotide sequence: TGCAGCGCCTCGACAGGGGGCATCGCAGATACGCAGTATTTT. Translated: CSASTGGIADTQYF. The chain employs TRBV29-1 and TRBJ2-3; 10 positions match TRBD1. CDR3 size: 14 residues. V lost 7 bases to trimming and J lost 4 bases; unmatched junction nucleotides: 8. CDR1 SQVTM and CDR2 ANQGSEA come from the germline V gene.